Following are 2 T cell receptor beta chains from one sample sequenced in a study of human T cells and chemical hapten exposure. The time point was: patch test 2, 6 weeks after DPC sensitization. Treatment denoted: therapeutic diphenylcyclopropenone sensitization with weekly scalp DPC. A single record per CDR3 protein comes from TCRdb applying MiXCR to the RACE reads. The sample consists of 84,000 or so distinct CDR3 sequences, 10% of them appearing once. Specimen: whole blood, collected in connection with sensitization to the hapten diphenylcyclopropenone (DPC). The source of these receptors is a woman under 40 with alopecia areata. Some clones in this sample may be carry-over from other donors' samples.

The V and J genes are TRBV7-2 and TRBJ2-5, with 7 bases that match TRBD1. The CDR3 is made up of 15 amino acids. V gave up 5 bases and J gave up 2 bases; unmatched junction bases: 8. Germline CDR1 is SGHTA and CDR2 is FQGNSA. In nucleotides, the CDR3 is TGTGCCAGCAGCCCGGGACAGCTTAGGCAAGAGACCCAGTACTTC. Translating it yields CASSPGQLRQETQYF.

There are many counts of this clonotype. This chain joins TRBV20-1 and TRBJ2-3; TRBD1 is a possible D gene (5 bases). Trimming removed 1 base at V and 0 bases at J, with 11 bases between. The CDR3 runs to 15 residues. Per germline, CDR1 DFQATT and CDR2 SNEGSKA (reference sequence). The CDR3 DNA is TGCAGTGCTAGAGGACAGAAGAGTAGCACAGATACGCAGTATTTT. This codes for CSARGQKSSTDTQYF.